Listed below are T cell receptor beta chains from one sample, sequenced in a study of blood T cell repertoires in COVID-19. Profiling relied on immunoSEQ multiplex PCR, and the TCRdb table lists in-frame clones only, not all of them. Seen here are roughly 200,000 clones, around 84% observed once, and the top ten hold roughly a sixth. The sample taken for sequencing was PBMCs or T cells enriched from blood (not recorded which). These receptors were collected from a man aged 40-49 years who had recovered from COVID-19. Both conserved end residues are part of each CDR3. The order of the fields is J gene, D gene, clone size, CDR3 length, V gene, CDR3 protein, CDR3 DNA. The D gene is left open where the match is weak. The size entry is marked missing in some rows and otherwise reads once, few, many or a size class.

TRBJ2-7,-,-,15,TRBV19,CASSISSGSAYEQYF,TGTGCCAGTAGTATCTCGTCAGGGTCCGCCTACGAGCAGTACTTC
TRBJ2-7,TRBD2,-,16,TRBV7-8,CASSFGLAGVIYEQYF,TGTGCCAGCAGCTTTGGCCTAGCGGGAGTTATCTACGAGCAGTACTTC
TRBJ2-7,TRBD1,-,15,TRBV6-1,CASSDPGTVLYEQYF,TGTGCCAGCAGTGACCCCGGGACAGTACTCTACGAGCAGTACTTC
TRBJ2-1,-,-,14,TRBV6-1,CASSEWRGGNEQFF,TGTGCCAGCAGTGAATGGAGAGGGGGCAATGAGCAGTTCTTC
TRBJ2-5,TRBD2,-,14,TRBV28,CASTTRAGVETQYF,TGTGCCAGCACCACCAGGGCGGGAGTGGAGACCCAGTACTTC
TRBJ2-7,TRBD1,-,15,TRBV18,CASSPQGTVTYEQYF,TGTGCCAGCTCACCACAGGGGACAGTTACCTACGAGCAGTACTTC
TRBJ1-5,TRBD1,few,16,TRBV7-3,CASSSHGTGGHQPQHF,TGTGCCAGCAGCTCTCACGGGACAGGGGGCCATCAGCCCCAGCATTTT
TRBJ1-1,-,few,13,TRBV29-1,CSVKADSSIEAFF,TGCAGCGTTAAGGCAGACTCCTCAATTGAAGCTTTCTTT
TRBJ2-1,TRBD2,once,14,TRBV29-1,CSVGLADPYNEQFF,TGCAGCGTTGGGCTAGCGGACCCTTACAATGAGCAGTTCTTC
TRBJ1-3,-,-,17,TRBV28,CASSTRKQSSDGNTIYF,TGTGCCAGCAGCACGAGGAAGCAGAGCTCAGATGGAAACACCATATATTTT
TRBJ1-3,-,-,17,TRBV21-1,CASSNFRLEPSGNTIYF,TGTGCCAGCAGCAACTTCCGTTTAGAACCCTCTGGAAACACCATATATTTT
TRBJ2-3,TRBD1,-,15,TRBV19,CASSMPGGGTDTQYF,TGTGCCAGTAGTATGCCAGGGGGAGGCACAGATACGCAGTATTTT
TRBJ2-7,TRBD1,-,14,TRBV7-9,CASLAGQGHYEQYF,TGTGCCAGCCTAGCCGGACAGGGCCATTACGAGCAGTACTTC
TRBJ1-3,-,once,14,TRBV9,CASSVTGGGNTIYF,TGTGCCAGCAGCGTAACGGGGGGTGGAAACACCATATATTTT
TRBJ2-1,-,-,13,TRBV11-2,CASSLGQRDEQFF,TGTGCCAGCAGCTTAGGCCAGAGGGATGAGCAGTTCTTC
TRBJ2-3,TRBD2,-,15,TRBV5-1,CASSLSGLDTDTQYF,TGCGCCAGCAGCCTGTCGGGACTAGACACAGATACGCAGTATTTT
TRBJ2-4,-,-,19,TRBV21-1,CASSPRGTGTSIAKNIQYF,TGTGCCAGCAGCCCCCGGGGGACAGGGACTTCTATAGCCAAAAACATTCAGTACTTC
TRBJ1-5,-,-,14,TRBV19,CASTLGRANQPQHF,TGTGCCAGTACCCTCGGGAGGGCCAATCAGCCCCAGCATTTT
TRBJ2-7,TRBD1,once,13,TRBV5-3,CAIHPTGLYEQYF,TGTGCCATCCACCCGACAGGGCTGTACGAGCAGTACTTC
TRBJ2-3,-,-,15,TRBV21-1,CASRSSGSRTDTQYF,TGTGCCAGCAGAAGTAGCGGGAGTAGGACAGATACGCAGTATTTT
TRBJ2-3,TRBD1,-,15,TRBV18,CASSPRTGTTDTQYF,TGTGCCAGCTCACCTCGGACAGGGACCACAGATACGCAGTATTTT
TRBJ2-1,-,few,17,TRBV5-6,CASRQSRGRGLYNEQFF,TGCGCCAGCAGACAAAGCCGGGGGCGGGGGCTATACAATGAGCAGTTCTTC
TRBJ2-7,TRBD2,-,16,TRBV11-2,CASRPGTSGTSYEQYF,TGTGCCAGCAGACCTGGGACTAGCGGCACCTCCTACGAGCAGTACTTC
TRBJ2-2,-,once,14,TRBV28,CAGGAGWGTGELFF,TGTGCCGGCGGGGCAGGATGGGGCACCGGGGAGCTGTTTTTT
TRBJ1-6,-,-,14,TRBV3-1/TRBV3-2,CASSRGLHNSPLHF,TGTGCCAGCAGCAGGGGACTGCATAATTCACCCCTCCACTTT
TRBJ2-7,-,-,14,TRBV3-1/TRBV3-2,CASSQGGVPYEQYF,TGTGCCAGCAGCCAAGGGGGAGTGCCCTACGAGCAGTACTTC
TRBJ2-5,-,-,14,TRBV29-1,CSVESGAIGETQYF,TGCAGCGTTGAAAGTGGGGCGATCGGAGAGACCCAGTACTTC
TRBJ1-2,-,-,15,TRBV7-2,CASSLEAGLSYGYTF,TGTGCCAGCAGCTTAGAGGCAGGTTTGAGCTATGGCTACACCTTC
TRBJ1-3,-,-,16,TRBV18,CASSPSDSNSGNTIYF,TGTGCCAGCTCACCATCCGACTCGAACTCTGGAAACACCATATATTTT
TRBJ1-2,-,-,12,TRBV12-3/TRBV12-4,CASATGTSGYTF,TGTGCCAGCGCTACAGGGACGAGTGGCTACACCTTC
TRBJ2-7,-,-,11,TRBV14,CASRTGTTLYF,TGTGCCAGCAGAACCGGGACAACCTTATACTTC
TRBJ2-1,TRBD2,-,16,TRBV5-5,CASSLIAGVLGVEQFF,TGTGCCAGCAGCCTTATAGCGGGAGTTCTAGGTGTTGAGCAGTTCTTC
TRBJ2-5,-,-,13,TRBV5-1,CASSSQEEETQYF,TGCGCCAGCAGCTCACAGGAAGAAGAGACCCAGTACTTC
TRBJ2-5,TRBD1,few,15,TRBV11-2,CASSLGTGTQETQYF,TGTGCCAGCAGCCTGGGGACAGGGACCCAAGAGACCCAGTACTTC
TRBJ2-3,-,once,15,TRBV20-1,CSAGVGGWKEDTQYF,TGCAGTGCTGGTGTAGGGGGATGGAAAGAGGATACGCAGTATTTT
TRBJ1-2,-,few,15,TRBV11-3,CASSQTGTAGYGYTF,TGTGCCAGCAGCCAGACAGGCACGGCGGGTTATGGCTACACCTTC
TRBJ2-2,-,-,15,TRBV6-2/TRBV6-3,CASSYSFSTAGELFF,TGTGCCAGCAGTTACTCTTTTAGCACTGCCGGGGAGCTGTTTTTT